This T cell receptor (beta chain) was sequenced for a study of CD8 T cells in ankylosing spondylitis. General study points: Researchers reportedly found disease-linked clones significantly enriched in matched ankylosing spondylitis synovial fluid. In synovial fluid and blood from reactive arthritis, some motif variants were previously reported.

TCRdb fed the 5' RACE reads into MiXCR, producing one record per CDR3 protein. The sample holds 180,000 or so distinct CDR3 sequences, about 9.9% seen once. This clonotype was recorded many times. Its target is not known. Specimen: blood, either unsorted or a sorted T cell fraction (not recorded which). The TCR sequence derives from a male donor with ankylosing spondylitis or in good health (not recorded which).

CDR3 bases: TGTGCCAGCGGGCAGGGCTCCTACGAGCAGTACTTC. Its protein product is CASGQGSYEQYF. The rearrangement links TRBV6-2 or TRBV6-3 to TRBJ2-7, with D possibly matching TRBD1 (5 bases). Looked up from germline, CDR1 is MNHEY and CDR2 is SVGEGT. This CDR3 is 12 amino acids long. With 8 bases removed from V and 0 bases from J, the gap between germline ends came to 8 bases.